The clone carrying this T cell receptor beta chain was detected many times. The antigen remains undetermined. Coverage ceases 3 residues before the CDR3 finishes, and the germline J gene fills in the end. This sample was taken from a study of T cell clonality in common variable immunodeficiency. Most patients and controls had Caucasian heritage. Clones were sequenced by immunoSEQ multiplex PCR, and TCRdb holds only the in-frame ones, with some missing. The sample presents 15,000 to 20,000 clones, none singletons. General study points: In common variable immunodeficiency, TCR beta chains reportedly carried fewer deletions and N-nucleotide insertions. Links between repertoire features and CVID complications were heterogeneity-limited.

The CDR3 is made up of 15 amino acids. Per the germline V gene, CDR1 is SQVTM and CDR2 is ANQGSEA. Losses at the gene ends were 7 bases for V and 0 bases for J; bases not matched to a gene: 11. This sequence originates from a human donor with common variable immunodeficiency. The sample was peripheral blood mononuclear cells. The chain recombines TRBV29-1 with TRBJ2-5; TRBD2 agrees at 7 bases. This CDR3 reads CSAGGGVTYQETQYF. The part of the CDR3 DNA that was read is TGCAGCGCCGGGGGAGGGGTCACTTACCAAGAGACC.